A single T cell receptor (beta chain) is shown here with its context. This record belongs to a study of blood T cell repertoires in COVID-19. Study overall: From T cells, B-cell-depleted T cells, or PBMCs came the material, which was cDNA or gDNA.

Data came from immunoSEQ multiplex PCR; TCRdb stores just in-frame clones and leaves some out. Among about 250,000 clones listed, about 91% were seen once. The source material was peripheral blood. This clonotype was sampled from a man older than 75 with acute or convalescent COVID-19.

The CDR3 here is CASSQSGGKETQYF. The CDR3 coding sequence is TGTGCCAGCAGCCAGTCCGGGGGAAAGGAGACCCAGTACTTC. The chain carries TRBV7-2 and TRBJ2-5, with D possibly matching TRBD2 (6 bases). CDR3 size: 14 residues. In germline, CDR1 is SGHTA, CDR2 FQGNSA. V was pared by 5 bases and J by 5 bases, with 15 bases between.